The clone carrying this TCR beta chain was found a few times. Its antigen is not identified. The record originates from a study of T-cell memory formation after mild COVID-19. Overall study: For the most part, TCR clusters were specific to one donor.

V was cut by 3 bases and J by 0 bases, with 4 bases left in between. In germline, CDR1 is SGHNT, CDR2 YYREEE (reference sequence). The CDR3 sequence is 14 residues long. TCRdb recomputed calls from the 5' RACE reads with MiXCR, one row per CDR3 protein. The sample gives more than 55,000 distinct CDR3 sequences, 8% to 9.5% of which show up once; 1.2% is in the top ten. Study observations and caveats: CD4+ contracting clones were found mainly in CM and EM, and CD8+ ones in EMRA. Within pre-infection memory, some responding clones were found, suggesting cross-reactive memory joined.

The receptor was derived from a man in his late teens or twenties who had mild COVID-19 (a few samples of this study predate the infection). Cell type and time point are not known. The sequenced sample consisted of PBMCs or a T cell subset sorted from them (not recorded which). The V and J genes are TRBV5-4 and TRBJ2-6; D call uncertain. The CDR3 DNA follows: TGTGCCAGCAGCTCAAACTCTGGGGCCAACGTCCTGACTTTC. It specifies CASSSNSGANVLTF.